Presented here are 21 T cell receptor beta chains from one specimen sequenced in a study of OX40 agonist ivuxolimab in advanced cancers. Libraries were prepared by immunoSEQ multiplex PCR; TCRdb keeps only in-frame clonotypes and omits some of them. The sample yields about 47,000 clones, around 80% seen once. Material: CD4+ or CD8+ T cells sorted from blood, obtained in a trial of the OX40 agonist ivuxolimab. These TCRs come from an adult with an advanced solid tumor such as melanoma, head and neck, liver or kidney cancer.

This clone was detected a few times. The chain links TRBV27 to TRBJ1-1; 11 bases match TRBD1. This CDR3 has 16 amino acids. The germline V gene has CDR1 MNHEY and CDR2 SMNVEV (reference sequence). Trimming cost V 6 bases and J 1 base; bases outside gene matches: 7. The CDR3 DNA follows: TGTGCCAGCAGCTCCGGGACAGGGGGTGGGAACACTGAAGCTTTCTTT. This sequence encodes CASSSGTGGGNTEAFF.

The rearrangement uses TRBV9 and TRBJ2-5; tentatively, D is TRBD1 or TRBD2 (5 bases each). This CDR3 region has 14 residues. Trimming left V 4 bases short and J 4 bases short, with 14 bases between. Germline-derived CDR1 and CDR2 are SGDLS and YYNGEE. The CDR3 loop is CASSPGSGGETQYF. The CDR3 DNA follows: TGTGCCAGCAGCCCTGGAAGTGGGGGAGAGACCCAGTACTTC. The variable domain in full, with the rest retrieved from reference TRBV9 and TRBJ2-5, is DSGVTQTPKHLITATGQRVTLRCSPRSGDLSVYWYQQSLDQGLQFLIQYYNGEERAKGNILERFSAQQFPDLHSELNLSSLELGDSALYFCASSPGSGGETQYFGPGTRLLVL.

The chain combines TRBV9 with TRBJ2-3; D is unresolved. The CDR3 runs to 14 residues. CDR1 and CDR2 from the germline V gene are SGDLS and YYNGEE. Between the trimmed V and J ends, which lost 0 bases and 1 base, there was a span of 6 bases. The CDR3 reads CASSVGLRTDTQYF. CDR3 bases: TGTGCCAGCAGCGTAGGACTGCGCACAGATACGCAGTATTTT.

This clone was picked up a small number of times. This chain uses TRBV2 with TRBJ2-7, with TRBD2 identical over 8 bases. CDR3 size: 14 residues. Trimming cost V 7 bases and J 4 bases; bases outside gene matches: 9. Germline V gene sequence: CDR1 SNHLY, CDR2 FYNNEI. The CDR3 region is CASTPGLARYEQYF. The DNA of the CDR3 is TGTGCCAGCACACCAGGACTAGCTAGGTACGAGCAGTACTTC.

V gene TRBV2 combines with J gene TRBJ2-6; D is uncertain. Trimming stripped 0 bases from V and 0 bases from J, with 3 bases between. Germline lookup yields CDR1 SNHLY and CDR2 FYNNEI. This CDR3 has 15 amino acids. The CDR3 is CASSEAGSGANVLTF. CDR3 nucleotides: TGTGCCAGCAGTGAAGCGGGCTCTGGGGCCAACGTCCTGACTTTC.

The rearrangement uses TRBV6-5 and TRBJ2-7; D call uncertain. Germline CDR1 is MNHEY and CDR2 is SVGAGI. Trimming shortened V by 5 bases and J by 3 bases, and 11 bases separated the two germline ends. CDR3 length: 13 amino acids. The CDR3 DNA reads as TGTGCCAGCAGTAGAACACGGCACTACGAGCAGTACTTC. Translating gives CASSRTRHYEQYF.

The V and J genes are TRBV29-1 and TRBJ2-1, with D unresolved. Trimming left V 3 bases short and J 4 bases short, with 4 bases between. CDR1 is SQVTM and CDR2 is ANQGSEA in the germline V gene. The CDR3 has 11 amino acids. The CDR3 DNA reads TGCAGCGTTGAGGGGTACAATGAGCAGTTCTTC. Encoded protein: CSVEGYNEQFF.

This clone appeared once. This chain links TRBV6-6 with TRBJ2-1, with a possible D match to TRBD2 (5 bases). V dropped 6 bases and J dropped 10 bases, with 19 bases sitting between them. Per the germline V gene, CDR1 is MNHNY and CDR2 is SVGAGI (reference sequence). The length of the CDR3 is 14 residues. CDR3 amino acids: CASSPTGATGEQFF. Here the CDR3 DNA reads TGTGCCAGCAGCCCCACGGGCGCTACGGGGGAGCAGTTCTTC.

Judged by abundance, this clone is medium-sized (0.01 to 0.1%). The J gene is TRBJ1-4, the V gene TRBV9; no definite D call. CDR3 size: 15 residues. Trimming took off 0 bases at V and 8 bases at J, with 14 bases between the two ends. The germline CDR1 and CDR2 sequences are SGDLS and YYNGEE. CDR3 DNA sequence: TGTGCCAGCAGCGTAGAGGCGAATCGAGGGGAAAAACTGTTTTTT. Protein product: CASSVEANRGEKLFF.

This clone was counted once. The chain combines TRBV7-2 with TRBJ2-7; 11 nucleotides align to TRBD2. V shed 1 base and J 5 bases; nucleotides not matched to a gene: 10. CDR1 is SGHTA and CDR2 is FQGNSA in the germline V gene. This CDR3 region has 17 residues. CDR3 nucleotide sequence: TGTGCCAGCAGCTTAGTCGTCGTAGCGGGGGGGTCTAACGAGCAGTACTTC. This sequence encodes CASSLVVVAGGSNEQYF.

This rearrangement joins TRBV5-4 to TRBJ2-1, with TRBD1 identical over 7 bases. In germline, CDR1 is SGHNT, CDR2 YYREEE (reference sequence). The trim removed 7 bases at V and 5 bases at J, leaving 6 bases unmatched. CDR3 length: 13 amino acids. In DNA form, the CDR3 reads TGTGCCAGCCGACAGGGTTTTAACAATGAGCAGTTCTTC. Translated, it gives CASRQGFNNEQFF.

This chain uses TRBV6-5 with TRBJ2-3; D remains unclear. CDR1 is MNHEY and CDR2 is SVGAGI in the germline V gene. V was shortened by 10 bases and J by 5 bases, with 7 bases between the two germline ends. The CDR3 totals 10 residues. The CDR3 bases are TGTGCCACCCAGAAAGATACGCAGTATTTT. Amino acid sequence: CATQKDTQYF.

This sequence joins TRBV7-8 and TRBJ2-2; D ambiguous. The CDR3 has 11 residues. V lost 5 bases and J 6 bases, leaving 4 bases between the germline ends. Germline V gene sequence: CDR1 SGHVS, CDR2 FQNEAQ. CDR3 sequence (DNA): TGTGCCAGCAGCCCGGCCGGGGAGCTGTTTTTT. Translation gives CASSPAGELFF.

This CDR3 reads CASSLGKLAYEQYF. As DNA, the CDR3 is TGTGCCAGCAGCTTAGGCAAGCTTGCCTACGAGCAGTACTTC. The J gene is TRBJ2-7, the V gene TRBV7-2; D uncertain. This CDR3 comprises 14 residues. The germline V and J ends were trimmed by 1 base and 2 bases, with 9 bases remaining between them. Germline V gene sequence: CDR1 SGHTA, CDR2 FQGNSA. The variable domain in full, with the rest retrieved from reference TRBV7-2 and TRBJ2-7, is GAGVSQSPSNKVTEKGKDVELRCDPISGHTALYWYRQSLGQGLEFLIYFQGNSAPDKSGLPSDRFSAERTGGSVSTLTIQRTQQEDSAVYLCASSLGKLAYEQYFGPGTRLTVT.

The chain couples TRBV6-6 to TRBJ1-2; D possibly corresponds to TRBD1 (6 bases). The length of the CDR3 is 12 residues. From germline, CDR1 is MNHNY and CDR2 SVGAGI (reference sequence). Trimming took 6 bases from V and 3 from J, leaving 8 bases between them. The CDR3 DNA reads as TGTGCCAGCAGCGAGGGGGACTATGGCTACACCTTC. This codes for CASSEGDYGYTF.

J is TRBJ2-3 and V is TRBV10-3, with 8 bases matching TRBD2. CDR1 is ENHRY and CDR2 is SYGVKD in the germline V gene. The CDR3 is 22 residues long. The V segment lost 1 base and the J segment 0 bases; nucleotides outside the gene matches: 21. Here the CDR3 DNA reads TGTGCCATCAGTGAGTTCGGCAGGGGAACTAGCGGAGAACTTCTTAGCACAGATACGCAGTATTTT. The encoded protein is CAISEFGRGTSGELLSTDTQYF.

This chain joins TRBV9 and TRBJ2-1; 7 nucleotides line up with TRBD2. CDR1 is SGDLS and CDR2 is YYNGEE in the germline V gene. Unmatched junction bases numbered 0, after V lost 3 bases and J lost 9 bases. The CDR3 length is 11 residues. The CDR3: CASSGGGEQFF. In nucleotides, the CDR3 is TGTGCCAGCAGCGGCGGGGGTGAGCAGTTCTTC.

The chain has TRBV7-9 and TRBJ1-5; D is unresolved. CDR1 is SEHNR, CDR2 FQNEAQ, per germline (reference sequence). Trimming removed 2 bases at V and 4 bases at J, with 6 bases between. This CDR3 comprises 13 residues. DNA for the CDR3: TGTGCCAGCAGCTTAAGCTGGAATCAGCCCCAGCATTTT. Translated, it gives CASSLSWNQPQHF.

CDR3 nucleotides: TGTGCCTTGGGACTCTTGCTCACAGATACGCAGTATTTT. Protein: CALGLLLTDTQYF. The chain couples TRBV7-3 to TRBJ2-3; D perhaps matches TRBD2 (6 bases). The germline CDR1 and CDR2 sequences are SGHTA and FQGTGA. The length of the CDR3 is 13 residues. Trimming left V 11 bases short and J 2 bases short, with 14 bases between.

This chain joins TRBV4-2 and TRBJ1-2, with D possibly TRBD1 on 5 matching bases. CDR1 and CDR2 (germline): LGHNA, YNFKEQ. V was pared by 0 bases and J by 4 bases, with 15 bases between. The length of the CDR3 is 16 residues. This CDR3 is CASSQDARGSGYGYTF. In nucleotides, the CDR3 is TGTGCCAGCAGCCAAGATGCGAGGGGCTCCGGCTATGGCTACACCTTC.

The rearrangement links TRBV6-1 to TRBJ2-5; D is perhaps TRBD1 (7 bases). The DNA matches TRBJ2-7 better at its end, which makes the J call doubtful. This CDR3 region has 16 residues. Germline lookup yields CDR1 MNHNS and CDR2 SASEGT. In nucleotides, the CDR3 is TGTGCCAGCAGTGAAGCGGGGGGACAGCCTTCCTACGAGCAGTACTTC. Translated: CASSEAGGQPSYEQYF.